This T cell receptor beta chain came from a study of CD8 T cells in ankylosing spondylitis. One entry per CDR3 protein results from TCRdb running MiXCR on the 5' RACE reads. The data hold under 300,000 distinct CDR3 sequences, with roughly 10% observed a single time. Regarding the study as a whole: Clones linked with disease were CD8+ and fairly uncommon in the peripheral blood. Disease-linked clones were reportedly significantly enriched in matched ankylosing spondylitis synovial fluid. Before this, some motif variants had been reported in reactive arthritis synovial fluid and blood. Eight or nine highly homologous variants made up a TCR beta motif that seemed to typify ankylosing spondylitis blood.

Per germline, CDR1 SQVTM and CDR2 ANQGSEA. With 1 base clipped from V and 7 bases from J, the junction kept 4 bases outside the gene matches. CDR3 size: 13 residues. Regarding this clonotype: Its antigen is undetermined.

V and J are TRBV29-1 and TRBJ2-7, with TRBD2 matching 10 bases. The receptor was isolated from a male donor with ankylosing spondylitis or in good health (not recorded which). The specimen sequenced was blood, either unsorted or a sorted T cell fraction (not recorded which). As DNA, the CDR3 is TGCAGCGTTGAAGTTAGCGGGGGGCGGGAGCAGTACTTC. As protein: CSVEVSGGREQYF.